This T cell receptor (beta chain) appears in the sequencing data of a study of OX40 agonist ivuxolimab in advanced cancers. Using immunoSEQ multiplex PCR, the repertoire was profiled, and TCRdb retains in-frame clones only, with some absent. The sample records roughly 66,000 clones, 82% being singletons. V gave up 5 bases and J gave up 5 bases, with 15 bases separating them. The CDR3 sequence is 15 residues long. CDR1 ENHRY and CDR2 SYGVKD come from the germline V gene. The sequencing used CD4+ or CD8+ T cells sorted from blood, collected in a trial of the OX40 agonist ivuxolimab. The receptor was isolated from an adult with an advanced solid tumor such as melanoma, head and neck, liver or kidney cancer. The rearrangement uses TRBV10-3 and TRBJ2-2, with a tentative D call TRBD2 (6 bases). CDR3 in DNA: TGTGCCATCAGTAATCCCGGGACTCCGACCGGGGAGCTGTTTTTT. It specifies CAISNPGTPTGELFF.